This TCR beta chain comes out of a study of response to subunit inactivated influenza vaccine. Study results and limitations: Every seasonal influenza vaccination brings in few new T cells, the authors suggested.

Trimming stripped 1 base from V and 2 bases from J, with 12 bases between. There are 16 residues in the CDR3. The germline V gene encodes CDR1 LNHDA and CDR2 SQIVND (reference sequence). In TCRdb, the RT-PCR reads were re-called with MiXCR into one record per CDR3 protein. Among about 170,000 distinct CDR3 sequences listed, about an eighth were seen once. This clonotype was seen a few times. Antigen unknown. This sample was shared with a second study, whose subject was T cells expressing NK-cell markers. As that study records: It was by 5'RACE template switching with UMIs that TCR beta cDNA was made. It was sorted CD3+CD56+NKG2C+, CD3+CD56+NKG2C- and CD3+CD56-NKG2C+ T cells that supplied the TCR beta repertoires. Within the sequenced cohort of eight donors, seven exhibited HCMV seropositivity and one was seronegative. The authors applied an anti-gamma-delta TCR antibody in several experiments, and it restricted sorting to alpha-beta TCR T cells.

This clonotype originated in a man aged 50-60 years who received an inactivated influenza vaccine. The V call is TRBV19, the J call TRBJ2-1; D perhaps matches TRBD2 (5 bases). This specimen was CD8+ T cells sorted from PBMCs, taken 11 to 12 days after vaccination. CDR3 in amino acids: CASSIVQRGTYNEQFF. In nucleotides, the CDR3 is TGTGCCAGTAGTATAGTACAGAGAGGGACCTACAATGAGCAGTTCTTC.